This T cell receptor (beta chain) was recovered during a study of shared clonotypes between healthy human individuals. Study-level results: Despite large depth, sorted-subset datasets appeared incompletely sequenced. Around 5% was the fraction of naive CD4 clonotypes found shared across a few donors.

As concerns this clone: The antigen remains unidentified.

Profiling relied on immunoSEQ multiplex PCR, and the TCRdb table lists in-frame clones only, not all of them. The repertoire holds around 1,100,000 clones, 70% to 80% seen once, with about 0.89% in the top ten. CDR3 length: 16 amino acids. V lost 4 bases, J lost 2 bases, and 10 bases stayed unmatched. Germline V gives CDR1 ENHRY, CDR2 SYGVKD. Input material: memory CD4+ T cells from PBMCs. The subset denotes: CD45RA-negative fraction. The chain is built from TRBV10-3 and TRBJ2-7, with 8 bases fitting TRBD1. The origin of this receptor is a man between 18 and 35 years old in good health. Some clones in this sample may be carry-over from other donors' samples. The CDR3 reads CAISGRRQGPTYEQYF. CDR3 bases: TGTGCCATCAGTGGAAGGAGACAGGGGCCTACCTACGAGCAGTACTTC.